This T cell receptor (beta chain) was sequenced for a study of T cells after yellow fever vaccination (dated by TCRdb to between 2017 and 2020). The study in broad terms: The SMART-Seq v4 Ultra Low Input RNA kit was used to prepare libraries from fractions with low cell numbers. Bulk TCR alpha and beta repertoires were sequenced longitudinally to track T-cell clones before and after primary and booster YFV17D yellow fever vaccination. Blood was collected at multiple timepoints before and after primary and secondary immunization, and bulk PBMC replicates and cell subsets were isolated. Two healthy male donors, one aged 18 to 30 and one aged 30 to 40 years, were included in the cohort. Results the study describes overall, beyond this receptor: The study included only two donors, which limits how far the findings can be generalized. Compared with the primary T-cell response, the secondary T-cell response was faster but weaker, reaching its peak on day 5 rather than on day 15. After the booster, most clones that had expanded after primary vaccination were detected again (over 95% of CD4 and 70% to 90% of CD8), suggesting broad maintenance of memory. A small fraction of clonotypes appeared in both the CD4 and CD8 compartments, likely as a result of convergent recombination. Because abundant contaminating clonotypes from the bulk population could be contained in FACS-sorted repertoires, computational filtering was required.

As to this clonotype: The antigen it binds to is not known. Per-base quality was not reported, and no clone a single base away is much larger than it.

Synthesis of TCR cDNA relied on 5'RACE template switching, a step that introduced a universal primer site along with unique molecular identifiers. Priming of cDNA synthesis was performed from both the TCR alpha and TCR beta constant segments. Library amplification used two PCR steps, and the second PCR step added sample barcodes and sequencing adapters. Sequencing of libraries was done on Illumina HiSeq 2500 (2x100 bp) or NovaSeq (2x150 bp). In the paper's pipeline: MIGEC was used to demultiplex reads and collapse the reads into UMI consensus sequences, and MiXCR was used for V(D)J alignment. Vaccine-responding clonotypes were identified with edgeR using replicate PBMC samples, with FDR below 0.01 and a log2 fold change above 5 up to day 15 being required. Bulk clonotypes were assigned CD4 or CD8 identity according to which sequenced CD4 or CD8 repertoire held them at higher abundance. Clones were called with MiXCR by TCRdb after fastp trimmed the public reads at Q25, and only in-frame beta chains were retained. Every entry covers one CDR3 protein and lists the most common genes and DNA from its rows. Clone size and V and J calls follow TCRdb, not the original study. A total of 450,000 to 600,000 distinct CDR3 sequences appear in this sample, roughly 14% of them only once. About 14% of the sample comes from the top ten.

The germline V gene gives CDR1 as SQVTM and CDR2 as ANQGSEA. The CDR3, from cysteine to phenylalanine, totals 14 residues. Of the read, only the CDR3 DNA is kept; its 42 bases are in frame from base 1. Unmatched junction bases come to 6, with V trimmed by 7 bases and J by 8 bases. The intended sense of this specimen's treatment or condition label: live attenuated yellow fever vaccine strain. At each blood-draw timepoint, two biological replicates of bulk PBMCs were obtained. A standard Ficoll-Paque protocol was used to isolate PBMCs from peripheral blood. RNA was extracted with TriZol from bulk PBMCs, CD4 and CD8 fractions, and dextramer-positive and dextramer-negative fractions.

Rearrangement joined TRBV29-1 to TRBJ2-1, with 15 middle bases fitting TRBD2. This TCR derives from a man aged 25 to 40 who received the YFV17D yellow fever vaccine. This specimen consisted of PBMCs, obtained on the day of the yellow fever booster vaccination. The CDR3 region: CSAGLAGGSDEQFF. In nucleotide form, the sequence is TGCAGCGCCGGACTAGCGGGAGGGAGCGATGAGCAGTTCTTC.